Given below is one T cell receptor (beta chain) in context. As originally analysed: The assay estimated nucleated cells by amplifying reference gene primers. The repertoire was sequenced with immunoSEQ multiplex PCR; TCRdb's copy has only in-frame clones and lacks some. V, J and clone size are those of that table, while D and trimming were read from the DNA. The profile shows more than 85,000 clones, 70% to 85% of them singletons. This entry comes from a study of blood T cell repertoires in COVID-19. Study information: The United States, Italy and Spain provided the acute and convalescent COVID-19 samples. The analysed material was cDNA or gDNA that came from T cells, B-cell-depleted T cells, or PBMCs.

J lost 5 bases, V lost 1 base, and 10 bases had no gene match. Germline CDR1 and CDR2: SGHAT and FQNNGV. This CDR3 region has 16 residues. Sequencing used peripheral blood. V usage is TRBV11-2 and J usage is TRBJ1-2; 7 bases are a match to TRBD1. The sequence was obtained from a human donor in a cohort sampled during active COVID-19. The CDR3 sequence is CASSLVGEGALYGYTF. As DNA, the CDR3 is TGTGCCAGCAGCTTAGTCGGAGAGGGGGCCTTGTATGGCTACACCTTC.